These 8 T cell receptor beta chains were sequenced from one sample in a study of PD-1 blockade in classical Hodgkin lymphoma (dated by TCRdb to 2018 to 2021). Library preparation used the immunoSEQ multiplex PCR assay. Here the immuneACCESS table is served through TCRdb, limited to in-frame sequences with V and J called. Missing clones are a known gap in these copies; in checked studies unresolved V genes cover under half, and the rest lacks a known reason. This sample comprises approximately 29,000 clones, just under 80% of them detected only once. Around 15% of the sample is held by the ten biggest clonotypes. The time point label, as the study defines it: cycle 4 day 1 (C4D1), after around six weeks of nivolumab. Relapse after autologous stem cell transplantation had occurred in all trial patients, and cohorts A, B and C were distinguished by prior brentuximab vedotin exposure. The sample was peripheral blood mononuclear cells (PBMCs), taken before the fourth cycle of nivolumab. The source of these receptors is a human donor with classical Hodgkin lymphoma.

The rearrangement uses TRBV12-5 and TRBJ2-3; D is uncertain. The CDR3 loop spans 14 amino acids. CDR1 LGHNT and CDR2 FRNRAP come from the germline V gene. V lost 1 base, J lost 3 bases, and 8 bases lay in between. DNA of the CDR3: TGTGCTAGTGGTTTGGGTTCCGGAACAGATACGCAGTATTTT. Its translation: CASGLGSGTDTQYF.

CDR3 in amino acids: CASSLDSQFGDTQYF. The CDR3 coding sequence is TGCGCCAGCAGCTTGGACTCCCAGTTCGGGGATACGCAGTATTTT. The chain carries TRBV5-1 and TRBJ2-3, with D hard to call. Germline-derived CDR1 and CDR2 are SGHRS and YFSETQ. The V end lost 0 bases, the J end lost 6 bases, and 14 bases lay between the germline ends. This CDR3 is 15 amino acids long.

The V and J genes are TRBV6-4 and TRBJ2-1, with TRBD2 identical over 7 bases. Germline V gives CDR1 MRHNA, CDR2 SNTAGT. With V trimmed by 4 bases and J by 6 bases, 6 bases remained unmatched. The CDR3 has 14 residues. Here the CDR3 reads CASSVSSGPNEQFF. The CDR3 region has the DNA TGTGCCAGCAGTGTATCTAGCGGCCCCAATGAGCAGTTCTTC.

The CDR3 region is CASSFGGTPYNEQFF. The CDR3 coding sequence is TGTGCCAGCAGCTTCGGCGGGACCCCCTACAATGAGCAGTTCTTC. V and J are TRBV7-2 and TRBJ2-1; D might be TRBD2 (6 bases). The CDR3 contains 15 residues. The V end was cut by 3 bases, the J end by 2 bases, with 11 bases between. The germline CDR1 and CDR2 sequences are SGHTA and FQGNSA.

This clone was seen only once. This chain connects TRBV28 to TRBJ2-1; D may be TRBD2 (5 bases). CDR3 length equals 14 residues. Trimming shortened V by 2 bases and J by 5 bases, and 10 bases separated the two germline ends. From germline, CDR1 is MDHEN and CDR2 SYDVKM. DNA for the CDR3: TGTGCCAGCAGTTTACTCGGGATCCACAATGAGCAGTTCTTC. Its translation: CASSLLGIHNEQFF.

The CDR3 sequence is CASSTQGLAGGNEQFF. DNA for the CDR3: TGTGCCAGCTCAACCCAGGGACTAGCGGGCGGCAATGAGCAGTTCTTC. The gene calls are TRBV18 and TRBJ2-1; TRBD2 agrees at 12 bases. The CDR3 covers 16 residues. V was clipped by 5 bases and J by 6 bases; unmatched bases: 8. The germline CDR1 and CDR2 sequences are KGHSH and LQKENI.

This clone turned up a few times. Here the CDR3 DNA reads TGTGCCAGCTCACCGGGGCAGTCTTCTCACTATGGCTACACCTTC. This translates into CASSPGQSSHYGYTF. The chain links TRBV18 to TRBJ1-2; possible D gene TRBD1, 5 bases. The ends were cut back, 3 bases at V and 3 bases at J, with 14 bases in the middle. The CDR3 runs to 15 residues. Germline V lookup: CDR1 KGHSH, CDR2 LQKENI. Using reference TRBV18 and TRBJ1-2 for the parts outside the CDR3, the full variable domain is NAGVMQNPRHLVRRRGQEARLRCSPMKGHSHVYWYRQLPEEGLKFMVYLQKENIIDESGMPKERFSAEFPKEGPSILRIQQVVRGDSAAYFCASSPGQSSHYGYTFGSGTRLTVV.

The J gene is TRBJ1-1, the V gene TRBV6-4, with 7 bases fitting TRBD1. The junction had 2 bases not matched to a gene; V was cut back by 4 bases and J by 9 bases. Germline assignment: CDR1 MRHNA and CDR2 SNTAGT. This CDR3 contains 11 residues. The CDR3 reads CASSGQGKAFF. The CDR3 coding sequence is TGTGCCAGCAGTGGACAGGGTAAAGCTTTCTTT.